Detailed here is one TCR beta chain. Its target is not known. This sample was included in a study of CD8+CD57+ T cells in acquired aplastic anemia. This CDR3 has 13 amino acids. Between the trimmed V and J ends, which lost 4 bases and 0 bases, there was a span of 6 bases. CDR1 SEHNR and CDR2 FQNEAQ come from the germline V gene (reference sequence). Study observations and caveats: Both patients and controls carried the same twenty-nine CD8+ CDR3 sequences.

Genomic DNA was employed as the template in profiling TCR beta VDJ and CDR3. TCRdb reprocessed the reads with MiXCR, giving one entry per CDR3 protein. The data contain 250,000 to 350,000 distinct CDR3 sequences, roughly three fifths of them singletons. Material: sorted CD4+, CD8+, or CD8+CD57+ T cells (not recorded which) from PBMCs. This TCR was recovered from a human donor with severe aplastic anemia or a healthy control (not recorded which). V is TRBV7-9 and J is TRBJ2-5; D remains ambiguous. For the CDR3, the DNA is TGTGCCAGCAGCTCAAGTGACCAAGAGACCCAGTACTTC. This encodes CASSSSDQETQYF.